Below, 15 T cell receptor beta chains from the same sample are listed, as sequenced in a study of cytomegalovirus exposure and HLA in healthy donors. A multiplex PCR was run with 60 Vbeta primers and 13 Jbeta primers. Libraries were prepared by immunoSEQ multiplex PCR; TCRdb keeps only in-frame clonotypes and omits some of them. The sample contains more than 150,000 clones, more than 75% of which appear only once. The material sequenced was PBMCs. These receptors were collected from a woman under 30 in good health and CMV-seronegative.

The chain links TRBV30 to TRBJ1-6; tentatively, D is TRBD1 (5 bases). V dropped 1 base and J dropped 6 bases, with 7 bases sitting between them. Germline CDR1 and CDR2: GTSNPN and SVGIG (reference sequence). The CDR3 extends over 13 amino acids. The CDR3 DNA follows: TGTGCCTGGAGTGGACAGATTAATTCACCCCTCCACTTT. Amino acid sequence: CAWSGQINSPLHF. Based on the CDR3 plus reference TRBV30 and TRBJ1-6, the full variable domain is SQTIHQWPATLVQPVGSPLSLECTVEGTSNPNLYWYRQAAGRGLQLLFYSVGIGQISSEVPQNLSASRPQDRQFILSSKKLLLSDSGFYLCAWSGQINSPLHFGNGTRLTVT.

The CDR3 nucleotides are TGTGCCAGCAGTCCGTACCCAGGGACAGGGGGCCCTGGCTACACCTTC. This translates into CASSPYPGTGGPGYTF. V and J are TRBV27 and TRBJ1-2; 12 nucleotides align to TRBD1. The CDR3 length is 16 residues. CDR1 and CDR2 (germline): MNHEY, SMNVEV (reference sequence). V shed 5 bases, J shed 7 bases, and the junction held 11 bases outside the gene matches.

The CDR3, as DNA: TGTGCCAGTAGTATTGGCAGGGTGGCTCCCTACACCTTC. Encoded protein: CASSIGRVAPYTF. The chain is built from TRBV19 and TRBJ1-2; D is possibly TRBD1 (5 bases). Between the trimmed V and J ends, which lost 3 bases and 10 bases, there was a span of 15 bases. Germline V gene lookup returns CDR1 LNHDA and CDR2 SQIVND (reference sequence). CDR3 length equals 13 residues. Using reference TRBV19 and TRBJ1-2 for the parts outside the CDR3, the full variable domain is DGGITQSPKYLFRKEGQNVTLSCEQNLNHDAMYWYRQDPGQGLRLIYYSQIVNDFQKGDIAEGYSVSREKKESFPLTVTSAQKNPTAFYLCASSIGRVAPYTFGSGTRLTVV.

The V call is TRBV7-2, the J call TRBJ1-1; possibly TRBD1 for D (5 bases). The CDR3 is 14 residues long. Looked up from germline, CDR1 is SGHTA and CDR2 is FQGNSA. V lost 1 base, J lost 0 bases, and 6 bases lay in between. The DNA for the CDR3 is TGTGCCAGCAGCTTAGGACAGTTGAACACTGAAGCTTTCTTT. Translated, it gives CASSLGQLNTEAFF.

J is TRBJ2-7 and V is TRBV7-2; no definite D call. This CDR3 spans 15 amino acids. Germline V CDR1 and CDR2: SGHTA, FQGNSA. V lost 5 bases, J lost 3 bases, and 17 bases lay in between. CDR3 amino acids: CASSHLLGQYYEQYF. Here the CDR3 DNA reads TGTGCCAGCAGCCACCTTCTTGGGCAGTACTACGAGCAGTACTTC.

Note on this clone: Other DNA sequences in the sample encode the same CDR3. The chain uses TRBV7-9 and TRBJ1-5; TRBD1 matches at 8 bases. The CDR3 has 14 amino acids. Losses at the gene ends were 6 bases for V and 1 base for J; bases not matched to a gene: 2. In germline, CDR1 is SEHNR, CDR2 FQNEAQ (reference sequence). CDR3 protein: CASSSGGSNQPQHF. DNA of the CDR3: TGTGCCAGCAGTTCAGGGGGCAGCAATCAGCCCCAGCATTTT. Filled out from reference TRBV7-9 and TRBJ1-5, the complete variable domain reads DTGVSQNPRHKITKRGQNVTFRCDPISEHNRLYWYRQTLGQGPEFLTYFQNEAQLEKSRLLSDRFSAERPKGSFSTLEIQRTEQGDSAMYLCASSSGGSNQPQHFGDGTRLSIL.

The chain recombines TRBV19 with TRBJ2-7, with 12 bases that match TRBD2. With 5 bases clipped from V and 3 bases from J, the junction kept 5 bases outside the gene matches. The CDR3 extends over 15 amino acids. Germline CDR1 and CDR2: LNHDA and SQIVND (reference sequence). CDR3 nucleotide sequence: TGTGCCAGTAGTCCTGAGACTAGCGGGAGCTACGAGCAGTACTTC. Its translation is CASSPETSGSYEQYF.

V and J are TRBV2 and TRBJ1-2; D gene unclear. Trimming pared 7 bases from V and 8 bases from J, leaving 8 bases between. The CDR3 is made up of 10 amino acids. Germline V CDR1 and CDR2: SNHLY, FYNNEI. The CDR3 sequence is CASMFLGYTF. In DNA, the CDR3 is TGTGCCAGCATGTTCCTGGGCTACACCTTC.

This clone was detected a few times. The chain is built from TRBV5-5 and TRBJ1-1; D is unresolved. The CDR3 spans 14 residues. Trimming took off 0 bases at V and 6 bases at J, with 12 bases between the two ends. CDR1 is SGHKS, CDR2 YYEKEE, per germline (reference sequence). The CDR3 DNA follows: TGTGCCAGCAGCTTGGCCAGTGTTCGCCCTGAAGCTTTCTTT. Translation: CASSLASVRPEAFF. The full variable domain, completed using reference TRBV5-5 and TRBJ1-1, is DAGVTQSPTHLIKTRGQQVTLRCSPISGHKSVSWYQQVLGQGPQFIFQYYEKEERGRGNFPDRFSARQFPNYSSELNVNALLLGDSALYLCASSLASVRPEAFFGQGTRLTVV.

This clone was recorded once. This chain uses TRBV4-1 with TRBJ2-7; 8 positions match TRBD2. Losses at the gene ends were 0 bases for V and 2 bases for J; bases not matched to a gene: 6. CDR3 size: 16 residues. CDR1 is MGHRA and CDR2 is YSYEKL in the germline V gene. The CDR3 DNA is TGCGCCAGCAGCCAAGAATGGCGGGGGGCCACCTACGAGCAGTACTTC. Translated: CASSQEWRGATYEQYF.

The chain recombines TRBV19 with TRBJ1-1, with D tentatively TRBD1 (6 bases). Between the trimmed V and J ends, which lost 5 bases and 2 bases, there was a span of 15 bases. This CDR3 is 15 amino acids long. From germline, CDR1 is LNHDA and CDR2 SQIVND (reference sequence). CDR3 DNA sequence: TGTGCCAGTAGTCGACCGGACAGCAGAAACACTGAAGCTTTCTTT. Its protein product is CASSRPDSRNTEAFF.

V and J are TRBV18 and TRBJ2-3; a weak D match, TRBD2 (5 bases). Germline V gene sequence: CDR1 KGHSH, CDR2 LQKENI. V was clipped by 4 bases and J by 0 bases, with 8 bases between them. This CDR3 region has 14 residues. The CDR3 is CASSLDYSTDTQYF. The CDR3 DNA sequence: TGTGCCAGCTCACTCGACTATAGCACAGATACGCAGTATTTT.

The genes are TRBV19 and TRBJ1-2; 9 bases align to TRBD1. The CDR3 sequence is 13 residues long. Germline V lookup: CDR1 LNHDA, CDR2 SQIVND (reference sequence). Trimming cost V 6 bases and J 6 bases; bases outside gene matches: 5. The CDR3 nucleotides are TGTGCCAGTAGGGGGACAGGGCTCCATGGCTACACCTTC. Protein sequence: CASRGTGLHGYTF.

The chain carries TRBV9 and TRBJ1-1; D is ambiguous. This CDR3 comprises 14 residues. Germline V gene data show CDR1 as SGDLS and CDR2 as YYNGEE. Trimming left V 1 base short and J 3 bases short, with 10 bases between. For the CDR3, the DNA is TGTGCCAGCAGCGTATTTCCCGGGGACACTGAAGCTTTCTTT. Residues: CASSVFPGDTEAFF.

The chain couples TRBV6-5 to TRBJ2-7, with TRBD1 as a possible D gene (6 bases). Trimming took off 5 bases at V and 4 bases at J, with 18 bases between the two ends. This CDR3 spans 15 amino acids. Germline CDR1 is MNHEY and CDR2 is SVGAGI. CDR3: CASSTRQGFRYEQYF. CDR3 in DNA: TGTGCCAGCAGTACACGGCAGGGGTTTCGTTACGAGCAGTACTTC.